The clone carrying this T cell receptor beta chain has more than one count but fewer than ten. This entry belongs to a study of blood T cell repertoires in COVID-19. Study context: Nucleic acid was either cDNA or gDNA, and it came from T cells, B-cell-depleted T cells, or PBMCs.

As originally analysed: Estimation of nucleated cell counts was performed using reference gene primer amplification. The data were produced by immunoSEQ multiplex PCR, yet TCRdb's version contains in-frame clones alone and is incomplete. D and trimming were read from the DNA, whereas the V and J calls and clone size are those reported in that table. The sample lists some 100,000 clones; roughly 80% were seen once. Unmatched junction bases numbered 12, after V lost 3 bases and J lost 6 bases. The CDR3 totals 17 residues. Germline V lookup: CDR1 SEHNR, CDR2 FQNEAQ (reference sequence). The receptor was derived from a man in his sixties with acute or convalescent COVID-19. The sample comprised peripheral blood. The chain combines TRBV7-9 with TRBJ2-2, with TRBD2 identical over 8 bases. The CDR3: CASSFFLGLAGPGELFF. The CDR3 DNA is TGTGCCAGCAGCTTTTTCTTGGGGCTAGCGGGTCCCGGGGAGCTGTTTTTT.